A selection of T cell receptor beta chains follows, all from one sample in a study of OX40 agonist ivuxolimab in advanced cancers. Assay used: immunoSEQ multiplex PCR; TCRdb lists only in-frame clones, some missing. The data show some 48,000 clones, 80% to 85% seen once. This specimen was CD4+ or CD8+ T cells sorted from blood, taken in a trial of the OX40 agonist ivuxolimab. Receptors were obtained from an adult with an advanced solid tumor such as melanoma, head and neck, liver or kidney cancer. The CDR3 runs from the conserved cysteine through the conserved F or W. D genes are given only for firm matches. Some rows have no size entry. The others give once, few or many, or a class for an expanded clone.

CDR3: CASSEALRGAPGANVLTF
DNA: TGTGCCAGCAGTGAAGCGCTGAGGGGCGCCCCCGGGGCCAACGTCCTGACTTTC
V: TRBV6-1
J: TRBJ2-6
length: 18
size: .
D: .

CDR3: CSVGQTGGASSYEQYF
DNA: TGCAGCGTTGGCCAGACTGGGGGGGCGTCTTCCTACGAGCAGTACTTC
V: TRBV29-1
J: TRBJ2-7
length: 16
size: .
D: .

CDR3: CASSLISGYNEQFF
DNA: TGTGCCAGCAGCTTAATTAGTGGATACAATGAGCAGTTCTTC
V: TRBV7-2
J: TRBJ2-1
length: 14
size: .
D: .

CDR3: CASSLAGLNTGELFF
DNA: TGCGCCAGCAGCCTAGCGGGACTGAACACCGGGGAGCTGTTTTTT
V: TRBV5-1
J: TRBJ2-2
length: 15
size: .
D: TRBD2

CDR3: CASGYLDGSPLHF
DNA: TGTGCCAGTGGCTATCTGGATGGTTCACCCCTCCACTTT
V: TRBV19
J: TRBJ1-6
length: 13
size: .
D: .

CDR3: CASSSGGSYNEQFF
DNA: TGTGCCAGCAGCTCCGGTGGGTCCTACAATGAGCAGTTCTTC
V: TRBV9
J: TRBJ2-1
length: 14
size: .
D: .

CDR3: CASSYSGGGYNYEQYF
DNA: TGTGCCAGCAGTTACTCCGGGGGTGGGTATAATTACGAGCAGTACTTC
V: TRBV6-5
J: TRBJ2-7
length: 16
size: .
D: .

CDR3: CASSIGYGYTF
DNA: TGTGCCAGCAGCATAGGATATGGCTACACCTTC
V: TRBV5-4
J: TRBJ1-2
length: 11
size: .
D: .

CDR3: CASSLSGRGAVYGYTF
DNA: TGTGCCAGCAGCCTTAGTGGCAGGGGAGCCGTCTATGGCTACACCTTC
V: TRBV11-1
J: TRBJ1-2
length: 16
size: .
D: .

CDR3: CASSLDPEDSLSPLHF
DNA: TGCGCCAGCAGCTTGGATCCAGAAGATTCTTTGTCACCCCTCCACTTT
V: TRBV5-1
J: TRBJ1-6
length: 16
size: .
D: .

CDR3: CASIAQLAGNYEQYF
DNA: TGTGCCAGCATAGCTCAACTAGCGGGAAACTACGAGCAGTACTTC
V: TRBV6-1
J: TRBJ2-7
length: 15
size: .
D: TRBD2

CDR3: CASSPSRGTYEQYF
DNA: TGTGCCAGCAGCCCCAGTCGAGGGACCTACGAGCAGTACTTC
V: TRBV5-1
J: TRBJ2-7
length: 14
size: .
D: .

CDR3: CASSVSLAGASSGELFF
DNA: TGTGCCAGCAGCGTAAGTCTAGCGGGAGCCTCATCCGGGGAGCTGTTTTTT
V: TRBV9
J: TRBJ2-2
length: 17
size: many
D: TRBD2

CDR3: CASSQGQPLNYGYTF
DNA: TGTGCCAGCAGCCAAGGACAGCCCTTGAACTATGGCTACACCTTC
V: TRBV4-2
J: TRBJ1-2
length: 15
size: .
D: .

CDR3: CASSEEASSYEQYF
DNA: TGTGCCAGCAGTGAAGAGGCTAGCTCCTACGAGCAGTACTTC
V: TRBV2
J: TRBJ2-7
length: 14
size: .
D: .

CDR3: CASSLVNGAETQYF
DNA: TGTGCCAGCAGCTTAGTGAATGGGGCAGAGACCCAGTACTTC
V: TRBV7-7
J: TRBJ2-5
length: 14
size: .
D: .

CDR3: CASGPPGRSGETQYF
DNA: TGTGCTAGTGGTCCCCCAGGCCGTTCGGGGGAGACCCAGTACTTC
V: TRBV12-5
J: TRBJ2-5
length: 15
size: .
D: .

CDR3: CASSVGEGPGTEAFF
DNA: TGTGCCAGCAGCGTAGGGGAGGGGCCAGGGACTGAAGCTTTCTTT
V: TRBV9
J: TRBJ1-1
length: 15
size: .
D: .

CDR3: CASSSGSGANVLTF
DNA: TGTGCCAGCAGTAGTGGCTCTGGGGCCAACGTCCTGACTTTC
V: TRBV27
J: TRBJ2-6
length: 14
size: .
D: .

CDR3: CASSYRVLGDTQYF
DNA: TGTGCCAGCAGTTACCGGGTTTTAGGAGATACGCAGTATTTT
V: TRBV6-5
J: TRBJ2-3
length: 14
size: .
D: .

CDR3: CASSYLHSTDTQYF
DNA: TGTGCCAGCAGTTATCTACATAGCACAGATACGCAGTATTTT
V: TRBV6-6
J: TRBJ2-3
length: 14
size: once
D: .

CDR3: CASSPRGQISGRANNEQFF
DNA: TGTGCCAGCAGCCCTCGAGGACAGATTAGCGGGAGGGCGAACAATGAGCAGTTCTTC
V: TRBV7-8
J: TRBJ2-1
length: 19
size: once
D: TRBD2

CDR3: CASSGLSSGYNEQFF
DNA: TGCGCCAGCAGTGGACTATCTAGCGGGTACAATGAGCAGTTCTTC
V: TRBV10-2
J: TRBJ2-1
length: 15
size: .
D: TRBD2

CDR3: CASSSLRQGGNYGYTF
DNA: TGTGCCAGCAGCTCCCTAAGACAGGGAGGGAACTATGGCTACACCTTC
V: TRBV11-2
J: TRBJ1-2
length: 16
size: .
D: TRBD1

CDR3: CSAPINYEQYF
DNA: TGCAGTGCGCCGATAAACTACGAGCAGTACTTC
V: TRBV20-1
J: TRBJ2-7
length: 11
size: .
D: .

CDR3: CASSERAGGLTDTQYF
DNA: TGTGCCAGCAGTGAGAGAGCGGGAGGCTTAACAGATACGCAGTATTTT
V: TRBV6-1
J: TRBJ2-3
length: 16
size: .
D: TRBD2

CDR3: CASSELGLASTDTQYF
DNA: TGTGCCAGCAGTGAACTCGGACTAGCTAGCACAGATACGCAGTATTTT
V: TRBV6-1
J: TRBJ2-3
length: 16
size: once
D: TRBD2

CDR3: CASSWRTATDTQYF
DNA: TGTGCCAGCAGCTGGAGGACAGCCACAGATACGCAGTATTTT
V: TRBV7-9
J: TRBJ2-3
length: 14
size: .
D: .

CDR3: CASSLAGPPNSPLHF
DNA: TGTGCCAGCAGCTTAGCAGGGCCTCCCAATTCACCCCTCCACTTT
V: TRBV7-2
J: TRBJ1-6
length: 15
size: .
D: .

CDR3: CASRLGLASDEQFF
DNA: TGCGCCAGCAGATTAGGACTGGCATCGGATGAGCAGTTCTTC
V: TRBV10-2
J: TRBJ2-1
length: 14
size: few
D: .

CDR3: CSAGLAGETQYF
DNA: TGCAGCGCCGGACTAGCGGGGGAGACCCAGTACTTC
V: TRBV29-1
J: TRBJ2-5
length: 12
size: .
D: TRBD2

CDR3: CASSLGLGSGELFF
DNA: TGCGCCAGCAGCTTGGGTTTGGGCTCCGGGGAGCTGTTTTTT
V: TRBV5-1
J: TRBJ2-2
length: 14
size: .
D: .

CDR3: CASSFGGRGTEAFF
DNA: TGTGCCAGTAGTTTTGGGGGCCGCGGCACTGAAGCTTTCTTT
V: TRBV19
J: TRBJ1-1
length: 14
size: .
D: .

CDR3: CASSYGGPTDTQYF
DNA: TGTGCCAGCAGTTACGGGGGTCCGACAGATACGCAGTATTTT
V: TRBV6-5
J: TRBJ2-3
length: 14
size: .
D: .

CDR3: CASSQDLAGGTGELFF
DNA: TGCGCCAGCAGCCAAGATCTTGCGGGAGGCACCGGGGAGCTGTTTTTT
V: TRBV4-1
J: TRBJ2-2
length: 16
size: .
D: TRBD2

CDR3: CAISESTTEAFF
DNA: TGTGCCATCAGTGAGTCGACCACTGAAGCTTTCTTT
V: TRBV10-3
J: TRBJ1-1
length: 12
size: .
D: .

CDR3: CALGPPNYGYTF
DNA: TGTGCCTTGGGTCCACCTAACTATGGTTACACCTTC
V: TRBV30
J: TRBJ1-2
length: 12
size: .
D: .

CDR3: CASSFRQGYEQYF
DNA: TGTGCCAGCAGTTTCAGACAGGGGTACGAGCAGTACTTC
V: TRBV27
J: TRBJ2-7
length: 13
size: .
D: TRBD1

CDR3: CASSQETRQPQHF
DNA: TGCGCCAGCAGCCAAGAGACACGTCAGCCCCAGCATTTT
V: TRBV4-1
J: TRBJ1-5
length: 13
size: .
D: .

CDR3: CASSFPLGETQYF
DNA: TGTGCCAGCAGCTTTCCCCTAGGGGAGACCCAGTACTTC
V: TRBV7-6
J: TRBJ2-5
length: 13
size: .
D: .

CDR3: CASSLSSPADTQYF
DNA: TGTGCCAGCAGCTTATCTAGTCCGGCAGATACGCAGTATTTT
V: TRBV7-2
J: TRBJ2-3
length: 14
size: .
D: .

CDR3: CASSPGLNEQFF
DNA: TGTGCCAGCAGCCCGGGGCTCAATGAGCAGTTCTTC
V: TRBV11-3
J: TRBJ2-1
length: 12
size: once
D: .

CDR3: CASSLRPAGGGNSPLHF
DNA: TGTGCCAGCAGCTTACGGCCGGCGGGGGGAGGTAATTCACCCCTCCACTTT
V: TRBV7-2
J: TRBJ1-6
length: 17
size: .
D: .

CDR3: CASSLAPLASGAGVETQYF
DNA: TGTGCCAGCAGCTTAGCGCCTCTCGCTAGCGGGGCAGGGGTAGAGACCCAGTACTTC
V: TRBV7-8
J: TRBJ2-5
length: 19
size: .
D: TRBD2

CDR3: CASSRDSQETQYF
DNA: TGTGCCAGTAGCCGGGACAGCCAAGAGACCCAGTACTTC
V: TRBV19
J: TRBJ2-5
length: 13
size: .
D: TRBD1

CDR3: CASSFEEPLAGGSAYEQYF
DNA: TGTGCCAGCAGTTTTGAGGAACCTTTAGCGGGAGGTTCCGCCTACGAGCAGTACTTC
V: TRBV27
J: TRBJ2-7
length: 19
size: .
D: TRBD2

CDR3: CASSSGRLPDTQYF
DNA: TGCGCCAGCAGCTCGGGACGGTTGCCGGATACGCAGTATTTT
V: TRBV5-1
J: TRBJ2-3
length: 14
size: .
D: .

CDR3: CASSFRLGTSGENEQFF
DNA: TGTGCCAGCAGTTTCCGCCTGGGGACTAGCGGGGAGAATGAGCAGTTCTTC
V: TRBV25-1
J: TRBJ2-1
length: 17
size: .
D: TRBD2